This TCR beta chain is from a study of cytomegalovirus exposure and HLA in healthy donors. Points from the study as a whole: Earlier analysis looked at TCR beta V segments, and most were productive about 90% or about 30% of the time. A later analysis showed HLA-associated TCR beta chains outstripping equally common others in clonal expansion.

V was cut by 5 bases and J by 0 bases, with 10 bases left in between. The CDR3 has 14 amino acids. Germline V gene lookup returns CDR1 SNHLY and CDR2 FYNNEI. Details on this clone: Antigen specificity is unknown.

Primers included in the PCR were 60 Vbeta and 13 Jbeta primers. Sequencing used immunoSEQ multiplex PCR; TCRdb keeps in-frame clones, though not all of them. This table lists approximately 110,000 clones. Sequenced sample: PBMCs. The TCR comes from a man aged 50-59 years in good health and CMV-seronegative. The chain recombines TRBV2 with TRBJ1-2; D is perhaps TRBD1 (5 bases). CDR3 bases: TGTGCCAGCAGTCTGGGGGGAGCTAACTATGGCTACACCTTC. Protein sequence: CASSLGGANYGYTF.